These 23 T cell receptor beta chains originate from one sample sequenced in a study of cytomegalovirus exposure and HLA in healthy donors. Primers included in the PCR were 60 Vbeta and 13 Jbeta primers. Data came from immunoSEQ multiplex PCR; TCRdb stores just in-frame clones and leaves some out. The repertoire has some 130,000 clones, 80% of them found once; the top ten carry 1%. Source material: PBMCs. The receptors come from a man aged 40-49 years in good health and CMV-seronegative.

The chain links TRBV6-5 to TRBJ2-1; perhaps TRBD1 as D (5 bases). Germline V gene sequence: CDR1 MNHEY, CDR2 SVGAGI. Trimming cost V 0 bases and J 3 bases, with 12 bases left between them. The CDR3 runs to 16 residues. CDR3 DNA sequence: TGTGCCAGCAGTTACTCGATCCTGGACAACTACAATGAGCAGTTCTTC. Translated, it gives CASSYSILDNYNEQFF.

CDR3 in DNA: TGTGCCAGTAGTATGGGACAGGGTCGGTACGAGCAGTACTTC. It yields the protein CASSMGQGRYEQYF. The rearrangement uses TRBV19 and TRBJ2-7; 9 nucleotides align to TRBD1. This CDR3 region has 14 residues. Germline V lookup: CDR1 LNHDA, CDR2 SQIVND (reference sequence). V gave up 3 bases and J gave up 4 bases; unmatched junction bases: 4.

The gene calls are TRBV10-3 and TRBJ1-1; possible D gene TRBD1, 5 bases. Germline loops: CDR1 ENHRY, CDR2 SYGVKD. CDR3 length: 20 residues. The V gene lost 0 bases and the J gene lost 0 bases, with 23 bases spanning the gap. The CDR3 loop is CAISESTDRPLVFMNTEAFF. CDR3 sequence (DNA): TGTGCCATCAGTGAGTCGACAGATCGCCCTCTTGTGTTCATGAACACTGAAGCTTTCTTT.

This chain connects TRBV5-1 to TRBJ2-1; 7 bases align to TRBD1. This CDR3 comprises 17 residues. Losses at the gene ends were 0 bases for V and 0 bases for J; bases not matched to a gene: 6. The germline gives CDR1 SGHRS, CDR2 YFSETQ. CDR3 coding DNA: TGCGCCAGCAGCTTGGAAGGGGGCTCGAGCTCCTACAATGAGCAGTTCTTC. Translated, it gives CASSLEGGSSSYNEQFF.

The rearrangement joins TRBV27 to TRBJ1-1; TRBD1 might be the D (5 bases). Germline CDR1 is MNHEY and CDR2 is SMNVEV (reference sequence). The CDR3 totals 12 residues. V gave up 5 bases and J gave up 6 bases, with 10 bases separating them. The CDR3 here is CASSITGAEAFF. In nucleotides, the CDR3 is TGTGCCAGCAGTATCACAGGCGCTGAAGCTTTCTTT.

This chain links TRBV9 with TRBJ2-1, with D possibly TRBD2 on 5 matching bases. The CDR3 sequence is 15 residues long. V dropped 4 bases and J dropped 0 bases, with 11 bases sitting between them. Germline lookup yields CDR1 SGDLS and CDR2 YYNGEE. The DNA for the CDR3 is TGTGCCAGCAGCAAAGGTGGGAGCTCCTACAATGAGCAGTTCTTC. Protein sequence: CASSKGGSSYNEQFF. Full variable domain (outside the CDR3, taken from reference TRBV9 and TRBJ2-1): DSGVTQTPKHLITATGQRVTLRCSPRSGDLSVYWYQQSLDQGLQFLIQYYNGEERAKGNILERFSAQQFPDLHSELNLSSLELGDSALYFCASSKGGSSYNEQFFGPGTRLTVL.

This chain connects TRBV30 to TRBJ1-5, with TRBD1 as a possible D gene (5 bases). The CDR3 extends over 15 amino acids. Germline CDR1 and CDR2: GTSNPN and SVGIG (reference sequence). Trimming left V 3 bases short and J 6 bases short, with 18 bases between. The CDR3 nucleotides read TGTGCCTGGAGCTTAGGAGGGGAAGGAGGTCAGCCCCAGCATTTT. Encoded protein: CAWSLGGEGGQPQHF. The full variable domain, rest sourced from reference TRBV30 and TRBJ1-5, is SQTIHQWPATLVQPVGSPLSLECTVEGTSNPNLYWYRQAAGRGLQLLFYSVGIGQISSEVPQNLSASRPQDRQFILSSKKLLLSDSGFYLCAWSLGGEGGQPQHFGDGTRLSIL.

This clone showed up just a few times. For the CDR3, the DNA is TGTGCCAGCAGTCTAGTTGGTCGGGGGAACACTGAAGCTTTCTTT. It translates to CASSLVGRGNTEAFF. The V and J genes are TRBV6-6 and TRBJ1-1; D unresolved. From germline, CDR1 is MNHNY and CDR2 SVGAGI (reference sequence). The V end lost 5 bases, the J end lost 1 base, and 14 bases lay between the germline ends. The CDR3 spans 15 residues.

The count of this clone is one. The gene calls are TRBV27 and TRBJ2-7; 11 bases line up with TRBD2. Germline CDR1 and CDR2: MNHEY and SMNVEV (reference sequence). With V trimmed by 7 bases and J by 6 bases, 8 bases remained unmatched. CDR3 size: 14 residues. The CDR3 reads CASTRLAGPGEQYF. The CDR3 nucleotides read TGTGCCAGCACCAGACTAGCGGGACCCGGCGAGCAGTACTTC.

Only a few counts were recorded for this clone. The chain joins TRBV28 to TRBJ1-4, with unresolved D. Looked up from germline, CDR1 is MDHEN and CDR2 is SYDVKM. The CDR3 runs 16 residues. V shed 1 base and J shed 1 base, with 10 bases lying between them. Here the CDR3 reads CASSLSGLVTNEKLFF. CDR3 nucleotides: TGTGCCAGCAGTTTATCGGGTCTGGTAACTAATGAAAAACTGTTTTTT.

CDR3 in amino acids: CASSADSSNQPQHF. Here the CDR3 DNA reads TGCGCCAGCAGCGCGGACAGTAGCAATCAGCCCCAGCATTTT. The chain is built from TRBV4-1 and TRBJ1-5, with D possibly matching TRBD1 (6 bases). CDR3 size: 14 residues. CDR1 MGHRA and CDR2 YSYEKL come from the germline V gene. Between the trimmed V and J ends, which lost 5 bases and 0 bases, there was a span of 8 bases.

This clone was detected only a few times. This rearrangement joins TRBV19 to TRBJ1-1; D gene unclear. CDR3 length equals 16 residues. Germline-derived CDR1 and CDR2 are LNHDA and SQIVND (reference sequence). Trimming left V 6 bases short and J 0 bases short, with 17 bases between. The CDR3 DNA sequence: TGTGCCAGTAGAGGTCCCGGGTCAAACATGAACACTGAAGCTTTCTTT. This encodes CASRGPGSNMNTEAFF. The complete variable domain, with remaining parts taken from reference TRBV19 and TRBJ1-1, reads DGGITQSPKYLFRKEGQNVTLSCEQNLNHDAMYWYRQDPGQGLRLIYYSQIVNDFQKGDIAEGYSVSREKKESFPLTVTSAQKNPTAFYLCASRGPGSNMNTEAFFGQGTRLTVV.

This clone was seen once. The chain is built from TRBV27 and TRBJ1-4; 9 bases are a match to TRBD1. This CDR3 has 14 residues. Trimming took 8 bases from V and 9 from J; bases not matched to a gene: 10. Germline-derived CDR1 and CDR2 are MNHEY and SMNVEV (reference sequence). The CDR3 region is CASSPRDRAQKLFF. DNA for the CDR3: TGTGCCAGCTCCCCCCGGGACAGGGCCCAAAAACTGTTTTTT.

The chain recombines TRBV29-1 with TRBJ1-2; 7 bases map to TRBD1. The CDR3 spans 13 residues. After removal of 6 bases from V and 8 bases from J, the junction contained 12 bases not matched to a gene. The germline V gene has CDR1 SQVTM and CDR2 ANQGSEA. This chain's CDR3 is CSVGQTGQIGYTF. The CDR3 DNA follows: TGCAGCGTCGGGCAGACAGGGCAGATAGGCTACACCTTC.

A few counts support this clone. The J gene is TRBJ2-7, the V gene TRBV10-3; maybe TRBD1 (5 bases). The CDR3 consists of 13 residues. Trimming took off 4 bases at V and 2 bases at J, with 9 bases between the two ends. CDR1 is ENHRY and CDR2 is SYGVKD in the germline V gene. The CDR3 nucleotides read TGTGCCATCAGTGGTCAGGGTGCCTACGAGCAGTACTTC. Protein: CAISGQGAYEQYF.

V is TRBV19 and J is TRBJ1-1; D not certain. The CDR3 is 14 amino acids. The V end was cut by 4 bases, the J end by 5 bases, with 14 bases between. Germline V lookup: CDR1 LNHDA, CDR2 SQIVND (reference sequence). DNA for the CDR3: TGTGCCAGTAGTAGGGCCCACGGGGTGACTGAAGCTTTCTTT. It specifies CASSRAHGVTEAFF.

J is TRBJ1-2 and V is TRBV6-1; 8 nucleotides match TRBD1. V trimming: 11 bases; J trimming: 8 bases; junction bases outside the gene matches: 7. CDR1 and CDR2 from the germline V gene are MNHNS and SASEGT. This CDR3 is 11 amino acids long. CDR3 region: CAGGQGYGYTF. Written as DNA, the CDR3 is TGTGCCGGCGGACAGGGTTACGGCTACACCTTC.

The V and J genes are TRBV7-9 and TRBJ2-1; TRBD1 aligns across 12 bases. CDR1 SEHNR and CDR2 FQNEAQ come from the germline V gene (reference sequence). V shed 4 bases, J shed 6 bases, and the junction held 16 bases outside the gene matches. The CDR3 is made up of 19 amino acids. The CDR3 nucleotides are TGTGCCAGCAGCTCTGTCCCGGGACAGGGGGCCACCTCCCCCAATGAGCAGTTCTTC. This sequence encodes CASSSVPGQGATSPNEQFF.

CDR3 sequence reads: CASKQGYEQYF. CDR3 nucleotides: TGTGCCAGCAAACAGGGGTACGAGCAGTACTTC. The V gene is TRBV7-9, the J gene TRBJ2-7, with 7 positions matching TRBD1. Per the germline V gene, CDR1 is SEHNR and CDR2 is FQNEAQ (reference sequence). The CDR3 runs 11 residues. The V segment lost 7 bases and the J segment 4 bases; nucleotides outside the gene matches: 1. Full variable domain (missing parts from reference TRBV7-9 and TRBJ2-7): DTGVSQNPRHKITKRGQNVTFRCDPISEHNRLYWYRQTLGQGPEFLTYFQNEAQLEKSRLLSDRFSAERPKGSFSTLEIQRTEQGDSAMYLCASKQGYEQYFGPGTRLTVT.

The chain uses TRBV25-1 and TRBJ1-1; no clear D. There are 13 residues in the CDR3. Deletions cut 0 bases from V and 6 bases from J, with 8 bases between. The V gene's germline CDR1 is MGHDK and CDR2 SYGVNS. CDR3 region: CASSEYSFAEAFF. In DNA form, the CDR3 reads TGTGCCAGCAGTGAATATTCGTTTGCTGAAGCTTTCTTT.

The V call is TRBV27, the J call TRBJ1-2, with D perhaps TRBD1 (5 bases). Germline V lookup: CDR1 MNHEY, CDR2 SMNVEV (reference sequence). V was clipped by 5 bases and J by 8 bases, with 24 bases between them. This CDR3 is 16 amino acids long. CDR3 nucleotide sequence: TGTGCCAGCAGTCCCCCCGGGGGGTTTATCGTGGGGGGCTACACCTTC. Translated: CASSPPGGFIVGGYTF.

The chain couples TRBV2 to TRBJ1-1, with 7 bases aligning to TRBD1. The CDR3 spans 14 residues. Trimming cost V 6 bases and J 0 bases; bases outside gene matches: 4. CDR1 is SNHLY, CDR2 FYNNEI, per germline. The CDR3 nucleotides read TGTGCCAGCAGATTTGACAGGGTGAACACTGAAGCTTTCTTT. Protein sequence: CASRFDRVNTEAFF.

The rearrangement links TRBV19 to TRBJ2-7; tentative D call: TRBD1 (6 bases). V was shortened by 6 bases and J by 6 bases, with 15 bases between the two germline ends. Germline CDR1 is LNHDA and CDR2 is SQIVND (reference sequence). The CDR3 contains 13 residues. CDR3 nucleotides: TGTGCCAGTAGGGGCAGGGGTGCCCTCGAGCAGTACTTC. This gives the protein CASRGRGALEQYF.